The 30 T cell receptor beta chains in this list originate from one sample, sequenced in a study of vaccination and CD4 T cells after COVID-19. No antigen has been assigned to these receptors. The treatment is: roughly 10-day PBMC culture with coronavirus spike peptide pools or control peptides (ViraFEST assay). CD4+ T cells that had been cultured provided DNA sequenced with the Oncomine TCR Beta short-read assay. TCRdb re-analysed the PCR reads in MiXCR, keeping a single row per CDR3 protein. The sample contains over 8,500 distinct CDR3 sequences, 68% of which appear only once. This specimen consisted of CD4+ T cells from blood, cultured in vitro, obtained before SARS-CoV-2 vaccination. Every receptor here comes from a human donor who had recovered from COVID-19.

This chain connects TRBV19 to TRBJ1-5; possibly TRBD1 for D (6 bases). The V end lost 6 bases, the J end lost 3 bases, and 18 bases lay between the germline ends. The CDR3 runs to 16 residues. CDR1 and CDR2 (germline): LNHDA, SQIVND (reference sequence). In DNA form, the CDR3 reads TGTGCCAGTAGCCTTACAGGGTGGGGTCTCAATCAGCCCCAGCATTTT. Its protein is CASSLTGWGLNQPQHF.

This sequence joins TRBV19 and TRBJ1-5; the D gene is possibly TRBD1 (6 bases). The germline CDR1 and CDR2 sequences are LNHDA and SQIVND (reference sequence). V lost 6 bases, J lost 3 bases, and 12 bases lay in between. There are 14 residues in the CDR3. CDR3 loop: CASRMDRLNQPQHF. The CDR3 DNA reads TGTGCCAGTAGGATGGACAGACTCAATCAGCCCCAGCATTTT.

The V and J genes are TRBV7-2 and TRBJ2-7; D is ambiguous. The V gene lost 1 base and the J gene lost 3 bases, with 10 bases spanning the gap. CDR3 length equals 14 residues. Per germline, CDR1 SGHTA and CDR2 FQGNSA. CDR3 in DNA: TGTGCCAGCAGCTTAGGAGAGACCCACTACGAGCAGTACTTC. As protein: CASSLGETHYEQYF.

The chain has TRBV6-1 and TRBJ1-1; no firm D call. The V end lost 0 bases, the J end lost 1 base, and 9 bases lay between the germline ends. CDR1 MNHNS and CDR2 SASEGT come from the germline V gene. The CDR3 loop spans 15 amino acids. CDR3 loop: CASSEAGGWNTEAFF. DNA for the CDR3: TGTGCCAGCAGTGAAGCGGGAGGCTGGAACACTGAAGCTTTCTTT.

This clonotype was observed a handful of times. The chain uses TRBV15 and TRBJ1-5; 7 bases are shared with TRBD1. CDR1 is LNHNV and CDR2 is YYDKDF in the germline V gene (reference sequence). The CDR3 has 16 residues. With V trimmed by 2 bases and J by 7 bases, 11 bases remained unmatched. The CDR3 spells CATSRFTGDSPQPQHF. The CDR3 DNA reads TGTGCCACCAGCAGATTCACAGGGGACTCCCCCCAGCCCCAGCATTTT. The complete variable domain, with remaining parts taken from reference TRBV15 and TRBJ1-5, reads DAMVIQNPRYQVTQFGKPVTLSCSQTLNHNVMYWYQQKSSQAPKLLFHYYDKDFNNEADTPDNFQSRRPNTSFCFLDIRSPGLGDTAMYLCATSRFTGDSPQPQHFGDGTRLSIL.

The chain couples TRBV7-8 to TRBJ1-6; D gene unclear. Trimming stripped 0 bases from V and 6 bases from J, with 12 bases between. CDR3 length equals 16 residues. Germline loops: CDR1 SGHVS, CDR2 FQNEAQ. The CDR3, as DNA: TGTGCCAGCAGCTTAGCGGAGAGACCGATTAATTCACCCCTCCACTTT. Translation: CASSLAERPINSPLHF.

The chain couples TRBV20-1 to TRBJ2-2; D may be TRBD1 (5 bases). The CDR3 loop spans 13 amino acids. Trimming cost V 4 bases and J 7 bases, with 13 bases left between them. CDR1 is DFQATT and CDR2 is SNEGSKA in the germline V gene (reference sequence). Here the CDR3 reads CSAKARVGGELFF. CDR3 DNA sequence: TGCAGTGCTAAAGCCAGGGTTGGCGGGGAGCTGTTTTTT.

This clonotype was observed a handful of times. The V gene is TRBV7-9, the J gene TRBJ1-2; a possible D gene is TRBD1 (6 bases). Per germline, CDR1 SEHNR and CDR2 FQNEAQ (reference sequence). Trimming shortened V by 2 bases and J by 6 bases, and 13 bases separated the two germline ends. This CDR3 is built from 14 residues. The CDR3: CASSLSWGANGYTF. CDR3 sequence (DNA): TGTGCCAGCAGCTTATCCTGGGGGGCTAATGGCTACACCTTC.

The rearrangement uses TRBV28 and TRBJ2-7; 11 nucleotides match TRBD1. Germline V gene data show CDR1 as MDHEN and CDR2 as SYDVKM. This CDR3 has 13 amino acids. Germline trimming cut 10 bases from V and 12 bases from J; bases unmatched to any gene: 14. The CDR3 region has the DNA TGTGCCACCTTCCGGGACAGGGGGACTCGGCCGTACTTC. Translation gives CATFRDRGTRPYF.

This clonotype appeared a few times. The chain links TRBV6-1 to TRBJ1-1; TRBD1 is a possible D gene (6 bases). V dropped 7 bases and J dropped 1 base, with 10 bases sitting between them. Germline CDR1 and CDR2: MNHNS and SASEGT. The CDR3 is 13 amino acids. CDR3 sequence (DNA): TGTGCCAGCACCTGGACAGAGAACACTGAAGCTTTCTTT. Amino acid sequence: CASTWTENTEAFF.

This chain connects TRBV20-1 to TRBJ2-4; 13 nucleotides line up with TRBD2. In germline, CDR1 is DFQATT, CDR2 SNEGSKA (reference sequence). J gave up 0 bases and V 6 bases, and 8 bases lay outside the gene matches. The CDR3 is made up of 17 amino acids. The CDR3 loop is CSAHGTSGTIAKNIQYF. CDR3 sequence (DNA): TGCAGTGCGCACGGGACTAGCGGGACGATAGCCAAAAACATTCAGTACTTC.

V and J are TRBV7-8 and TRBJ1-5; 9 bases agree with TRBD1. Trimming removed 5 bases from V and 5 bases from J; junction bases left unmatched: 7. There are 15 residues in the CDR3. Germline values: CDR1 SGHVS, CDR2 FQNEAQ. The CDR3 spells CASSKWDREDQPQHF. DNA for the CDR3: TGTGCCAGCAGCAAATGGGACAGGGAGGATCAGCCCCAGCATTTT.

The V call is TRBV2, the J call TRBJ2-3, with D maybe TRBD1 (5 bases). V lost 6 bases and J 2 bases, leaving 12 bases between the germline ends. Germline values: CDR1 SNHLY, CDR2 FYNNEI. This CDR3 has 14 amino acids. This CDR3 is CASSRGRDTDTQYF. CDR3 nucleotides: TGTGCCAGCAGCCGAGGCAGGGACACAGATACGCAGTATTTT.

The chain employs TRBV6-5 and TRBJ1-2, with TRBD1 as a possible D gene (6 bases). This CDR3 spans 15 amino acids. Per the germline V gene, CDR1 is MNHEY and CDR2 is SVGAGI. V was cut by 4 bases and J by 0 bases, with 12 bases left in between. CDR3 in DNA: TGTGCCAGCAGTTTGGGGACAAGAGCTAACTATGGCTACACCTTC. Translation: CASSLGTRANYGYTF.

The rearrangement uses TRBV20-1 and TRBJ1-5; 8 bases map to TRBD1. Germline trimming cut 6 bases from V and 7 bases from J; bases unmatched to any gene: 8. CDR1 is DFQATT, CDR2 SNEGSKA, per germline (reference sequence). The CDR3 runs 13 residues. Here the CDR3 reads CSAHLTGEQPQHF. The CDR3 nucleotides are TGCAGTGCCCACCTGACAGGGGAACAGCCCCAGCATTTT.

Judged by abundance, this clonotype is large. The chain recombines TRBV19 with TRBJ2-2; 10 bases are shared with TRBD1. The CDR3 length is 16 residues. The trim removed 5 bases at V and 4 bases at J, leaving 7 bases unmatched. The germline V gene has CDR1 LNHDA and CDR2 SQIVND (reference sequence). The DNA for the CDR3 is TGTGCCAGTAGTCCACCCGGGACAGGGGTCACCGGGGAGCTGTTTTTT. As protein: CASSPPGTGVTGELFF.

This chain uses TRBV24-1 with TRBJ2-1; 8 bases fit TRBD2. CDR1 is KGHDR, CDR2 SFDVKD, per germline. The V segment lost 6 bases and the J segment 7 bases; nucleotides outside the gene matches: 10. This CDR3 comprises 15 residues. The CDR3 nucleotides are TGTGCCACCAGTCCTCGGGGGGGCTTTAAAAATGAGCAGTTCTTC. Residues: CATSPRGGFKNEQFF.

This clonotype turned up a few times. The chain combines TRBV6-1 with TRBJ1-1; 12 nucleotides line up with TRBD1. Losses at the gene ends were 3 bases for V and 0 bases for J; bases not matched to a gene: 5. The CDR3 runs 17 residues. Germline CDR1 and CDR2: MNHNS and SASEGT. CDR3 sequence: CASSEGQGAPMNTEAFF. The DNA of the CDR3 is TGTGCCAGCAGTGAGGGACAGGGGGCACCCATGAACACTGAAGCTTTCTTT.

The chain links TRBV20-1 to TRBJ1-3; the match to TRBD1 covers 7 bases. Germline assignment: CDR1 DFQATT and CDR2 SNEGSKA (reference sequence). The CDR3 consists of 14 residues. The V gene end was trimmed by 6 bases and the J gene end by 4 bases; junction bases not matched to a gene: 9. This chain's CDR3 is CSAPGQNAGNTIYF. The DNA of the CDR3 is TGCAGTGCCCCGGGACAGAACGCCGGAAACACCATATATTTT.

The CDR3 here is CASSDRGTYEQYF. CDR3 DNA sequence: TGTGCCAGCAGTGACAGGGGTACCTACGAGCAGTACTTC. J is TRBJ2-7 and V is TRBV6-1; the D gene is possibly TRBD1 (6 bases). Trimming took off 3 bases at V and 2 bases at J, with 8 bases between the two ends. The CDR3 is 13 residues long. Germline loops: CDR1 MNHNS, CDR2 SASEGT.

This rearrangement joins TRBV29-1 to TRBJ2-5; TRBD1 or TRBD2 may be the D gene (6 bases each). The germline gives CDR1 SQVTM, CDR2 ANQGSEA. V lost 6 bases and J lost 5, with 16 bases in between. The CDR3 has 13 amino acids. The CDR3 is CSVDGGGQETQYF. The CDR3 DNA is TGCAGCGTCGATGGAGGGGGGCAGGAGACCCAGTACTTC.

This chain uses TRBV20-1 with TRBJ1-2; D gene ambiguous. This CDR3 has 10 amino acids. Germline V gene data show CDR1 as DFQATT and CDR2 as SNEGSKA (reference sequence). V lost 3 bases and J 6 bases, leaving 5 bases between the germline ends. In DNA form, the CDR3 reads TGCAGTGCTAGTAGGGATGGCTACACCTTC. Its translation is CSASRDGYTF.

CDR3 sequence: CASSTTTGVAEAFF. DNA for the CDR3: TGTGCCAGCAGTACAACTACAGGGGTTGCTGAAGCTTTCTTT. The chain links TRBV27 to TRBJ1-1; 7 nucleotides match TRBD1. This CDR3 comprises 14 residues. J lost 6 bases, V lost 5 bases, and 9 bases had no gene match. Germline lookup yields CDR1 MNHEY and CDR2 SMNVEV (reference sequence).

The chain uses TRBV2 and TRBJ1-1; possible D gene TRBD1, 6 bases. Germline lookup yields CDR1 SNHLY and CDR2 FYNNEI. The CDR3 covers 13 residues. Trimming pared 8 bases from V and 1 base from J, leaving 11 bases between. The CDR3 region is CASRQEANTEAFF. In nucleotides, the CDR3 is TGTGCCAGCCGACAGGAGGCGAACACTGAAGCTTTCTTT.

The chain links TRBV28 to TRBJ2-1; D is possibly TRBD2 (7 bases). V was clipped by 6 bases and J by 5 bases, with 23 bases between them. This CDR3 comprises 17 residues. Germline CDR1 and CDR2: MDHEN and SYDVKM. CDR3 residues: CASSTPRRGRVDNEQFF. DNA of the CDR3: TGTGCCAGCAGCACCCCCCGGCGGGGGCGCGTGGACAATGAGCAGTTCTTC. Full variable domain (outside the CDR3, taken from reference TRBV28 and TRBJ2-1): DVKVTQSSRYLVKRTGEKVFLECVQDMDHENMFWYRQDPGLGLRLIYFSYDVKMKEKGDIPEGYSVSREKKERFSLILESASTNQTSMYLCASSTPRRGRVDNEQFFGPGTRLTVL.

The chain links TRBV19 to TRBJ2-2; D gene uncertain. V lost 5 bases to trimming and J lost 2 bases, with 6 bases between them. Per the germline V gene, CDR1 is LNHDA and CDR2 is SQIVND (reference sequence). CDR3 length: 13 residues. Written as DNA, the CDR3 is TGTGCCAGTAGTCCCGTCAACACCGGGGAGCTGTTTTTT. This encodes CASSPVNTGELFF.

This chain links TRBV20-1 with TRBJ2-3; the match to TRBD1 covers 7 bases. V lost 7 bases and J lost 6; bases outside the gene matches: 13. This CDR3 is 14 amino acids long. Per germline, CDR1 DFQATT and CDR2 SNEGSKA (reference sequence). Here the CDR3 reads CSGIGTEIVDTQYF. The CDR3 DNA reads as TGCAGTGGGATAGGGACAGAAATTGTTGATACGCAGTATTTT.

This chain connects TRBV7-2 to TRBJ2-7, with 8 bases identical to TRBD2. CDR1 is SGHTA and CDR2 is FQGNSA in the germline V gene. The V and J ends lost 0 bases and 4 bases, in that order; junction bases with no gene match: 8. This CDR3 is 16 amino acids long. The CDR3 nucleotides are TGTGCCAGCAGCTTAGCGTCGGCTAGCGGGCGGTACGAGCAGTACTTC. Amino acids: CASSLASASGRYEQYF.

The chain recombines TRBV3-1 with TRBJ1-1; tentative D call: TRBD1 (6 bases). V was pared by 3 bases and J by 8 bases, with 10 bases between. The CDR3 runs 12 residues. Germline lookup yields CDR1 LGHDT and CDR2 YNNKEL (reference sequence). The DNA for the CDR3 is TGTGCCAGCAGCCACGCGGGGGCGGAAGCTTTCTTT. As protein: CASSHAGAEAFF. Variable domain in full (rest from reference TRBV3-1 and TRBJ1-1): DTAVSQTPKYLVTQMGNDKSIKCEQNLGHDTMYWYKQDSKKFLKIMFSYNNKELIINETVPNRFSPKSPDKAHLNLHINSLELGDSAVYFCASSHAGAEAFFGQGTRLTVV.

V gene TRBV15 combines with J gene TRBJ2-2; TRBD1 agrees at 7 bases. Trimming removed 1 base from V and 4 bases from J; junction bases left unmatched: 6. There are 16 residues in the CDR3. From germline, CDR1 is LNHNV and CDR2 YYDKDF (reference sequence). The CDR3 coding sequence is TGTGCCACCAGCAGAGCTCTACAGGGGCCCACCGGGGAGCTGTTTTTT. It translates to CATSRALQGPTGELFF.